Only a few counts were recorded for the clone carrying this T cell receptor (beta chain). Trimming removed 1 base at V and 4 bases at J, with 10 bases between. This CDR3 is built from 14 residues. The data stem from a study of T cells in Graves' hyperthyroidism and ophthalmopathy. RNA transcripts were the template for amplifying TCR beta CDR3 regions. The TCR CDR3 was amplified in a first-round RT-PCR using the HTBI primer set. TCRdb ran MiXCR on the multiplex PCR reads and lists one entry per CDR3 protein. The table shows under 550,000 distinct CDR3 sequences, with approximately 15% occurring only once. Calling Graves' hyperthyroidism stable meant ophthalmopathy did not progress within 18 months. Recently diagnosed hyperthyroidism of less than 2 months' duration affected patients aged 18 to 65.

The chain has TRBV12-3 or TRBV12-4 and TRBJ1-2; D uncertain. The clonotype was recovered from a woman in her late teens or twenties with Graves' hyperthyroidism. Source material: blood. The CDR3 region has the DNA TGTGCCAGCAGTTTAGGCGGATGGGGCTATGGCTACACCTTC. It codes for CASSLGGWGYGYTF.